This TCR beta chain was identified in a study of identical twins. The CDR3 extends over 13 amino acids. Germline V gene data show CDR1 as SGHRS and CDR2 as YFSETQ. Deletions cut 1 base from V and 3 bases from J, with 7 bases between. MiXCR, applied by TCRdb to the 5' RACE reads, yields one record per CDR3 protein. This table has more than 600,000 distinct CDR3 sequences, over 15% appearing once. This same sample was also taken into another study, of T cells expressing NK-cell markers. Turning to that study: An anti-gamma-delta TCR antibody was added in several experiments. It restricted sorting to alpha-beta TCR-expressing T cells. A handful of donors showed these clonotypes also leading the CD3+CD56-NKG2C+ fraction.

The V gene is TRBV5-1, the J gene TRBJ1-1; D is unresolved. The sequence came from a woman under 30 in good health. Material: PBMCs. The chain's CDR3 is CASSLFGDTEAFF. DNA of the CDR3: TGCGCCAGCAGCTTGTTCGGAGACACTGAAGCTTTCTTT.